The next 4 T cell receptor beta chains were all read from a single sample in a study of cytomegalovirus exposure and HLA in healthy donors. PCR involved 60 Vbeta and 13 Jbeta primers. TCRdb keeps only in-frame clones here, not all; method: immunoSEQ multiplex PCR. The repertoire consists of 150,000 to 200,000 clones, with around 75% occurring once and the leading ten covering around 6%. What was sequenced was PBMCs. The receptors were sampled from a woman aged 25-40 years in good health and CMV-seropositive.

This clone was observed a few times. The gene calls are TRBV25-1 and TRBJ1-5, with D unclear. This CDR3 is built from 11 residues. Germline lookup yields CDR1 MGHDK and CDR2 SYGVNS. V was cut by 2 bases and J by 11 bases, with 7 bases left in between. The CDR3: CASSEGGAQHF. The CDR3 DNA reads TGTGCCAGCAGTGAAGGAGGTGCCCAGCATTTT.

The J gene is TRBJ2-5, the V gene TRBV7-9; 12 bases match TRBD1. The DNA matches TRBJ2-7 better at its end, which makes the J call doubtful. The CDR3 covers 16 residues. Germline V lookup: CDR1 SEHNR, CDR2 FQNEAQ (reference sequence). The CDR3 coding sequence is TGTGCCAGCAGCTTAGGGGGTGGGACAGGGGGCAACGAGCAGTACTTC. Its translation is CASSLGGGTGGNEQYF.

This clone came up a few times. This chain's CDR3 is CASTAGGTDTQYF. CDR3 DNA sequence: TGTGCCAGCACGGCGGGGGGCACAGATACGCAGTATTTT. The chain links TRBV2 to TRBJ2-3, with 7 bases that match TRBD2. The CDR3 length is 13 residues. Germline-derived CDR1 and CDR2 are SNHLY and FYNNEI. V lost 7 bases to trimming and J lost 1 base; unmatched junction nucleotides: 2.

This chain connects TRBV27 to TRBJ2-7, with D perhaps TRBD2 (6 bases). V lost 3 bases to trimming and J lost 7 bases, with 13 bases between them. The length of the CDR3 is 13 residues. Germline V CDR1 and CDR2: MNHEY, SMNVEV (reference sequence). The DNA of the CDR3 is TGTGCCAGCAGTTTGGGCGGGGTGTGGGAGCAGTACTTC. Residues: CASSLGGVWEQYF.